These T cell receptor beta chains were read from a single sample in a study of cytomegalovirus exposure and HLA in healthy donors. Measured with immunoSEQ multiplex PCR; TCRdb has only the in-frame clones, and not every one. The table lists around 180,000 clones, about 88% of them singletons, with over 0.2% in the top ten. The sample taken for sequencing was PBMCs. Receptors originate from a girl under three years old in good health and CMV-seronegative. CDR3s include the opening cysteine and the closing phenylalanine or tryptophan. The order of the fields is D gene, V gene, J gene, clone size, CDR3 DNA, CDR3 protein. A D gene is named only where the DNA matches it firmly. Not every row has a clone size; where given, it reads once, few, many or a size class.

>.|TRBV5-1|TRBJ2-2|.
TGCGCCAGCAGCTTGGACCGGAGTACCGGGGAGCTGTTTTTT
CASSLDRSTGELFF
>.|TRBV5-6|TRBJ2-5|.
TGTGCCAGCAGCTTGGATAGGGGCTTGGAGACCCAGTACTTC
CASSLDRGLETQYF
>.|TRBV9|TRBJ1-2|.
TGTGCCAGCAGCGGGGGCGCAAGCGGGAGCCAGGAGGGAGGCTACACCTTC
CASSGGASGSQEGGYTF
>.|TRBV30|TRBJ1-5|.
TGTGCCTGGAGTACTATTACGGGAAATCAGCCCCAGCATTTT
CAWSTITGNQPQHF
>.|TRBV6-5|TRBJ1-2|.
TGTGCCAGCAGTCGAGGGATGCCAGCTAACTATGGCTACACCTTC
CASSRGMPANYGYTF
>TRBD2|TRBV5-1|TRBJ2-7|.
TGCGCCAGCAGCTTGTATAGCGGGAGCGGACCTGTCTCCTACGAGCAGTACTTC
CASSLYSGSGPVSYEQYF
>.|TRBV7-6|TRBJ2-7|.
TGTGCCAGCAGCTTATTGGCGGAGACCGATTACGAGCAGTACTTC
CASSLLAETDYEQYF
>TRBD1|TRBV20-1|TRBJ2-1|once
TGCAGTGCTGGACAGGGGAATGAGCAGTTCTTC
CSAGQGNEQFF
>.|TRBV12-5|TRBJ2-7|.
TGTGCTAGTGCCCTGGGCAGCTCCTACGAGCAGTACTTC
CASALGSSYEQYF
>TRBD2|TRBV4-3|TRBJ2-1|.
TGCGCCAGCAGCCAAGATGCTAGCGGGAGGGCCGGCGCGCAGTTCTTC
CASSQDASGRAGAQFF
>TRBD2|TRBV18|TRBJ2-1|few
TGTGCCAGCTCACCGGTAGTAGCGGGAGTTAATGAGCAGTTCTTC
CASSPVVAGVNEQFF
>.|TRBV6-1|TRBJ1-2|.
TGTGCCAGCAGTGGACATAACTATGGCTACACCTTC
CASSGHNYGYTF
>TRBD2|TRBV9|TRBJ2-1|.
TGTGCCAGCAGCGTTACCGGGACTAGAAACAATGAGCAGTTCTTC
CASSVTGTRNNEQFF
>TRBD2|TRBV5-4|TRBJ2-3|.
TGTGCCAGCGCCTCGGAGAGCGGGAGGGCCGTAGATACGCAGTATTTT
CASASESGRAVDTQYF
>TRBD1|TRBV2|TRBJ1-5|.
TGTGCCAGCAGTGAGTATGCAGGGGGTAATCAGCCCCAGCATTTT
CASSEYAGGNQPQHF
>.|TRBV5-1|TRBJ2-5|.
TGCGCCAGCAGCTCGCAGGGACTCCAAGAGACCCAGTACTTC
CASSSQGLQETQYF
>.|TRBV6-5|TRBJ1-1|.
TGTGCCAGCAAGGGGATAGGAGACGCTTTCTTT
CASKGIGDAFF
>.|TRBV7-9|TRBJ1-2|.
TGTGCCAGCAGCTTACAGGGAGGCTATGGCTACACCTTC
CASSLQGGYGYTF
>.|TRBV5-1|TRBJ2-7|.
TGCGCCAGCAGCTTGAGCAACGAGCAGTACTTC
CASSLSNEQYF
>TRBD1|TRBV5-1|TRBJ2-7|.
TGCGCCAGCAGCACCTCAGGGGGAGCCTACGAGCAGTACTTC
CASSTSGGAYEQYF
>.|TRBV11-2|TRBJ2-7|.
TGTGCCAGCAGCCCCCGGGGGACGGCCTACGAGCAGTACTTC
CASSPRGTAYEQYF
>TRBD1|TRBV7-2|TRBJ2-7|.
TGTGCCAGCAGCTTAAATGAGGGGACAGGCCTGCACGAGCAGTACTTC
CASSLNEGTGLHEQYF
>.|TRBV6-5|TRBJ2-5|.
TGTGCCAGCAGTGCACTATTCCAAGAGACCCAGTACTTC
CASSALFQETQYF
>TRBD2|TRBV29-1|TRBJ2-1|.
TGCAGCGTTGAAGAAAGAGCGGGAGACGAGCAGTTCTTC
CSVEERAGDEQFF
>TRBD1|TRBV5-1|TRBJ2-5|.
TGCGCCAGCAGCTTGGAACAGGGGAAGGAGACCCAGTACTTC
CASSLEQGKETQYF
>.|TRBV6-1|TRBJ1-5|.
TGTGCCAGCAGACCTATCAGGGGTAATCAGCCCCAGCATTTT
CASRPIRGNQPQHF
>TRBD1|TRBV18|TRBJ2-1|once
TGTGCCAGCTCAACCGGGACAGGGGACAATGAGCAGTTCTTC
CASSTGTGDNEQFF
>.|TRBV19|TRBJ1-5|.
TGTGCCAGTCAAGACAGGCCTAATCAGCCCCAGCATTTT
CASQDRPNQPQHF
>.|TRBV19|TRBJ2-3|once
TGTGCCAGTAGTATTGACGGTCTAGCCACAGATACGCAGTATTTT
CASSIDGLATDTQYF
>.|TRBV15|TRBJ2-7|once
TGTGCCACCAGCAGAGTGAGGGTTTCCGACGAGCAGTACTTC
CATSRVRVSDEQYF
>.|TRBV11-2|TRBJ1-6|few
TGTGCCAGCAGCTTACAGGGGACGGGGTCACCCCTCCACTTT
CASSLQGTGSPLHF
>.|TRBV5-8|TRBJ2-7|.
TGTGCCAGCAGTCAGAGCGGTACCTACGAGCAGTACTTC
CASSQSGTYEQYF
>TRBD2|TRBV7-6|TRBJ2-6|.
TGTGCCAGCAGCAAAACAGCGGGGGATTCCTCTGGGGCCAACGTCCTGACTTTC
CASSKTAGDSSGANVLTF
>TRBD2|TRBV5-5|TRBJ2-7|.
TGTGCCAGCAGCTTGAGGCGGGAGACGGACGAGCAGTACTTC
CASSLRRETDEQYF
>TRBD1|TRBV2|TRBJ1-6|.
TGTGCCAGCACCCTAGGGGGCCACGGGGTTTCACCCCTCCACTTT
CASTLGGHGVSPLHF
>TRBD1|TRBV18|TRBJ2-1|.
TGTGCCAGCTCACCCCGACAGGGCCCCTACAATGAGCAGTTCTTC
CASSPRQGPYNEQFF
>TRBD2|TRBV7-9|TRBJ2-7|once
TGTGCCAGCAGCTTAGATAGCGGACTAGCCTCCTACGAGCAGTACTTC
CASSLDSGLASYEQYF
>.|TRBV4-1|TRBJ2-7|once
TGCGCCAGCAGCCCCAGTACCGCGGACTACTACGAGCAGTACTTC
CASSPSTADYYEQYF
>.|TRBV15|TRBJ1-5|few
TGTGCCACCTCCATGACAGAAAGCAATCAGCCCCAGCATTTT
CATSMTESNQPQHF
>TRBD1|TRBV4-2|TRBJ1-2|.
TGTGCCAGCAGCCAAGATCAGCAGGGGGCGCAGGGCTACACCTTC
CASSQDQQGAQGYTF
>.|TRBV5-4|TRBJ2-3|.
TGTGCCAGCAGTGTTAAGGGGGTTTCAGATACGCAGTATTTT
CASSVKGVSDTQYF
>.|TRBV5-1|TRBJ1-1|.
TGCGCCAGCAGCTTGGACAGGGTGAACACTGAAGCTTTCTTT
CASSLDRVNTEAFF
>TRBD1|TRBV19|TRBJ1-1|.
TGTGCCAGTAGTAGAACTTACAGGGGTGAAGCTTTCTTT
CASSRTYRGEAFF
>.|TRBV7-3|TRBJ2-5|.
TGTGCCAGCAGCTTAGGGATTTCAGGGCGGCAAGAGACCCAGTACTTC
CASSLGISGRQETQYF
>.|TRBV4-2|TRBJ2-2|.
TGTGCCAGCAGCCAAGAACTTGCCGGGGAGCTGTTTTTT
CASSQELAGELFF
>.|TRBV30|TRBJ1-2|.
TGTGCCTGGGGCCCTCTCACAGGTCCAGGCTACACCTTC
CAWGPLTGPGYTF
>.|TRBV9|TRBJ2-5|.
TGTGCCAGCAGCGTAGGAGGCAGCCAAGGGACCCAGTACTTC
CASSVGGSQGTQYF
>TRBD2|TRBV7-9|TRBJ2-1|.
TGTGCCAGCAGCTTAAAAGGACTAGCGGGTTACAATGAGCAGTTCTTC
CASSLKGLAGYNEQFF
>TRBD2|TRBV10-3|TRBJ2-7|once
TGTGCCATCAGTGAGTCGGGTCTAGCGGGGGTAACCCACGAGCAGTACTTC
CAISESGLAGVTHEQYF
>TRBD1|TRBV5-5|TRBJ1-2|.
TGTGCCAGCAGCTTGGGGGGCCCCGGGACAGCAAATGGCTACACCTTC
CASSLGGPGTANGYTF
>.|TRBV10-3|TRBJ1-6|once
TGTGCCATCACGCACAGGGAAAATTCACCCCTCCACTTT
CAITHRENSPLHF
>.|TRBV2|TRBJ2-5|.
TGTGCCAGCAGTGAATTCGGAGCTCAAGAGACCCAGTACTTC
CASSEFGAQETQYF
>TRBD2|TRBV5-6|TRBJ2-3|.
TGTGCCAGCAGCTTGGATCCGACTAGCGGGGAGGGGGATACGCAGTATTTT
CASSLDPTSGEGDTQYF
>.|TRBV6-5|TRBJ2-7|.
TGTGCCAGCAGTTACTCGGGCAGGTCCTCCTACGAGCAGTACTTC
CASSYSGRSSYEQYF
>TRBD2|TRBV7-3|TRBJ2-2|.
TGTGCCAGCAGCTTAGCGGCGGGAGGGAACACCGGGGAGCTGTTTTTT
CASSLAAGGNTGELFF
>TRBD2|TRBV13|TRBJ2-5|once
TGTGCCAGCAGCTTTGCGGGGGGAGTCCAAGAGACCCAGTACTTC
CASSFAGGVQETQYF
>.|TRBV30|TRBJ1-1|.
TGTGCCTGGAGTGTTTCGCTCGGCAGGGGGAACACTGAAGCTTTCTTT
CAWSVSLGRGNTEAFF
>.|TRBV6-6|TRBJ2-7|.
TGTGCCAGCAGTTACTCGGTCAGTTCCTACGAGCAGTACTTC
CASSYSVSSYEQYF